One T cell receptor (beta chain) is described in this entry. Its antigen is still unknown. Amplified TCR beta CDR3 regions were obtained using RNA transcripts as template. The first round was an RT-PCR with HTBI primers, and the second round was a multiplex PCR. Each CDR3 protein gets one entry after TCRdb re-called the multiplex PCR reads with MiXCR. Here the sample spans more than 300,000 distinct CDR3 sequences, 15% being singletons. Germline lookup yields CDR1 MGHRA and CDR2 YSYEKL. Trimming cost V 1 base and J 1 base, with 17 bases left between them. The CDR3 loop spans 17 amino acids. The data stem from a study of Graves' ophthalmopathy and Graves' hyperthyroidism. About the research overall: At initial diagnosis, peripheral blood was obtained, and this preceded any treatment.

Findings and caveats of the study: With about 71% sensitivity and roughly 76% specificity, the model predicted ophthalmopathy progression. Using 13 signatures, a model distinguished ophthalmopathy from stable hyperthyroidism, reaching around 85% sensitivity and about 81% specificity.

This receptor was obtained from a woman between 18 and 29 years old with stable Graves' hyperthyroidism. V gene TRBV4-1 combines with J gene TRBJ2-7; possible D gene TRBD1, 5 bases. Sequences were obtained from peripheral blood. The CDR3 DNA is TGCGCCAGCAGCCAAGGCGTGGGGCCCCCTTCTTCCTACGAGCAGTACTTC. It translates to CASSQGVGPPSSYEQYF.